The present T cell receptor (beta chain) was sequenced within a study of blood T cell repertoires in COVID-19. Study-wide context: Donors in the United States, Italy and Spain gave samples during acute or convalescent COVID-19. In each case, the material was cDNA or gDNA derived from T cells, B-cell-depleted T cells, or PBMCs.

Original processing methods: For nucleated cells, counts were estimated from reference gene primer amplification. Using immunoSEQ multiplex PCR, the repertoire was profiled, and TCRdb retains in-frame clones only, with some absent. D and trimming come from the DNA, and the V and J calls and clone size come from that table. This sample has 250,000 to 300,000 clones, with around 83% found just once. Deletions cut 1 base from V and 9 bases from J, with 13 bases between. In germline, CDR1 is GTSNPN, CDR2 SVGIG (reference sequence). There are 13 residues in the CDR3. This sequence joins TRBV30 and TRBJ2-4, with D possibly being TRBD1 (6 bases). This sequence was found in a man aged 18 to 29 with active or convalescent COVID-19. The sequenced sample was peripheral blood. CDR3 coding DNA: TGTGCCTGGAGTGGTCAGGGGATGTCCATTCAGTACTTC. This encodes CAWSGQGMSIQYF.